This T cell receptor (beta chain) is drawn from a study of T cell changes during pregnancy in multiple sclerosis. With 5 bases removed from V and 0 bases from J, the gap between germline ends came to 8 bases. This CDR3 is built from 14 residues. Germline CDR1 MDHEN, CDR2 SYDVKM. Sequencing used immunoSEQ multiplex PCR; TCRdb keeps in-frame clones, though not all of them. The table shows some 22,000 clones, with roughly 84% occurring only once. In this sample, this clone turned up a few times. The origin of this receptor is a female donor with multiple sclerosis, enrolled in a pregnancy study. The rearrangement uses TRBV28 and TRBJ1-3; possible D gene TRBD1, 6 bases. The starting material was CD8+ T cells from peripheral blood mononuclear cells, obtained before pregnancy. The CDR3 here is CASSDRRSGNTIYF. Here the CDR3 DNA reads TGTGCCAGCAGTGACAGGCGCTCTGGAAACACCATATATTTT.